Listed below are T cell receptor beta chains from one sample, sequenced in a study of blood T cell repertoires in COVID-19. Profiled with immunoSEQ multiplex PCR; TCRdb holds only in-frame clones, not every one. The repertoire includes about 70,000 clones, around nine tenths of them detected once, and approximately 9.1% sits in the top ten. The material sequenced was peripheral blood. These receptors all stem from a human donor in a cohort sampled during active COVID-19. Both conserved end residues are part of each CDR3. The order of the fields is V gene, D gene, clone size, J gene, CDR3 protein, CDR3 DNA. D genes are given only for firm matches. Size is omitted from some rows. Given values are once, few, many or a class for expanded clones.

>TRBV3-1/TRBV3-2|TRBD2|.|TRBJ2-1
CASSPYPGLAPYNEQFF
TGTGCCAGCAGCCCTTATCCGGGACTAGCGCCATACAATGAGCAGTTCTTC
>TRBV7-9|TRBD1|few|TRBJ2-5
CASSFGTGRETQYF
TGTGCCAGCAGCTTTGGGACAGGCCGAGAGACCCAGTACTTC
>TRBV29-1|TRBD1|once|TRBJ1-2
CSVPTGVNYGYTF
TGCAGCGTCCCAACAGGGGTGAACTATGGCTACACCTTC
>TRBV5-5|.|.|TRBJ2-7
CASGLGLAYEQYF
TGTGCCAGCGGATTGGGGTTAGCCTACGAGCAGTACTTC
>TRBV3-1/TRBV3-2|TRBD2|few|TRBJ2-1
CASSLGTSGSNEQFF
TGTGCCAGCAGCCTCGGGACTAGCGGGAGCAATGAGCAGTTCTTC
>TRBV10-3|.|.|TRBJ2-6
CATVDSRGANVLTF
TGTGCCACCGTGGACTCGAGGGGGGCCAACGTCCTGACTTTC
>TRBV7-9|TRBD1|.|TRBJ2-3
CASSLALGTGSTDTQYF
TGTGCCAGCAGCTTAGCGCTAGGGACAGGAAGCACAGATACGCAGTATTTT
>TRBV11-3|TRBD2|.|TRBJ2-5
CASSLGGGQETQYF
TGTGCCAGCAGCTTAGGGGGGGGCCAAGAGACCCAGTACTTC
>TRBV7-6|TRBD2|.|TRBJ2-1
CASSARLAGLGNEQFF
TGTGCCAGCAGCGCTAGACTAGCGGGATTGGGCAATGAGCAGTTCTTC
>TRBV28|TRBD2|.|TRBJ2-1
CASSRLAGVVRQFF
TGTGCCAGCAGTCGACTAGCGGGAGTAGTCCGGCAGTTCTTC
>TRBV4-2|TRBD1|.|TRBJ1-6
CASSQEYLGQGAFSPLHF
TGTGCCAGCAGCCAAGAGTATCTTGGGCAGGGGGCTTTTTCACCCCTCCACTTT
>TRBV7-2|.|few|TRBJ2-3
CASSPWTSSTDTQYF
TGTGCCAGCAGCCCCTGGACTTCTAGCACAGATACGCAGTATTTT
>TRBV30|.|.|TRBJ1-1
CAWVQGFNTEAFF
TGTGCCTGGGTACAGGGTTTCAACACTGAAGCTTTCTTT